A single T cell receptor beta chain is shown here with its context. Repertoires were generated with immunoSEQ multiplex PCR, while TCRdb's copy carries only in-frame clones and drops some. The top ten clones hold around 5% of a sample with approximately 98,000 clones, under 85% of them seen once. These data originate in a study of OX40 agonist ivuxolimab in advanced cancers. The CDR3 loop spans 12 amino acids. Per the germline V gene, CDR1 is MNHNS and CDR2 is SASEGT. Trimming left V 6 bases short and J 5 bases short, with 9 bases between. Autoimmune disease history or systemic immunosuppression was exclusionary.

The sequence was obtained from an adult with an advanced solid tumor such as melanoma, head and neck, liver or kidney cancer. The sequenced sample was CD4+ or CD8+ T cells sorted from blood, obtained in a trial of the OX40 agonist ivuxolimab. This chain links TRBV6-1 with TRBJ2-3; D is unresolved. The CDR3 DNA is TGTGCCAGCAGGGCGGCCGGAGATACGCAGTATTTT. It encodes CASRAAGDTQYF.